Sequencing of this T cell receptor (beta chain) was carried out in a study of CD8+CD57+ T cells in acquired aplastic anemia. The wider study: Sorted CD4+ and CD8+ cells gave an average of around 3.3 ug of DNA. Whole-study findings and limits: No significant patient-versus-control difference appeared in CD8+ Simpson's diversity. Overlapping CD8+ CDR3 repertoires of patients and controls contained some 30 shared sequences.

The germline V gene has CDR1 SQVTM and CDR2 ANQGSEA. This CDR3 comprises 11 residues. Of note for this clonotype: Its antigen is still unknown. Mismatch with germline at one junction end may stem from a read error.

The TCR beta profiling, which covered VDJ combination and CDR3 sequence, was carried out using genomic DNA as the template. TCRdb called the reads again in MiXCR, with one record for every CDR3 protein. The sample gives 95,000 to 150,000 distinct CDR3 sequences, almost 40% of which show up once; over 2% is in the top ten. Only patients with CD8+CD57+ cell expansion on flow cytometry were chosen for sequencing. All patients had severe acquired aplastic anemia. The V gene is TRBV29-1, the J gene TRBJ1-1, with unresolved D. Sequenced input: sorted CD4+, CD8+, or CD8+CD57+ T cells (not recorded which) from PBMCs. This clonotype was sampled from a human donor with aplastic anemia. The CDR3 spells CSVSENTEASF. The CDR3 DNA follows: TGCAGCGTGTCAGAGAACACTGAAGCTTCCTTT.